This passage covers 14 T cell receptor beta chains from one sample sequenced in a study of blood T cell repertoires in COVID-19. Generated by immunoSEQ multiplex PCR, the TCRdb table keeps only in-frame clones and is missing some. This sample has around 300,000 clones, with approximately 88% found just once. Sequences were obtained from PBMCs or T cells enriched from blood (not recorded which). The receptors were gathered from a man aged 25-40 years who had recovered from COVID-19.

The chain uses TRBV15 and TRBJ1-6; tentative D call: TRBD1 (5 bases). Germline V CDR1 and CDR2: LNHNV, YYDKDF (reference sequence). The CDR3 consists of 14 residues. The V gene lost 3 bases and the J gene lost 3 bases, with 6 bases spanning the gap. In DNA, the CDR3 is TGTGCCACCAGCAGGACAGACTATAATTCACCCCTCCACTTT. It encodes CATSRTDYNSPLHF.

The V call is TRBV7-9, the J call TRBJ2-5; possible D gene TRBD1, 5 bases. The CDR3 sequence is 13 residues long. Trimming left V 2 bases short and J 4 bases short, with 8 bases between. In germline, CDR1 is SEHNR, CDR2 FQNEAQ (reference sequence). The CDR3 is CASSLQGPETQYF. The CDR3 DNA is TGTGCCAGCAGCTTACAGGGCCCAGAGACCCAGTACTTC.

The chain has TRBV19 and TRBJ1-1; possible D gene TRBD1, 6 bases. Germline CDR1 reads LNHDA; CDR2 reads SQIVND (reference sequence). This CDR3 has 15 amino acids. Trimming took off 10 bases at V and 0 bases at J, with 18 bases between the two ends. CDR3 residues: CATEPTGALNTEAFF. In DNA form, the CDR3 reads TGTGCCACCGAACCGACAGGAGCCCTGAACACTGAAGCTTTCTTT.

The chain carries TRBV24-1 and TRBJ1-5; the match to TRBD1 covers 7 bases. V trimming: 5 bases; J trimming: 0 bases; junction bases outside the gene matches: 6. Germline V lookup: CDR1 KGHDR, CDR2 SFDVKD. CDR3 size: 16 residues. The CDR3 DNA is TGTGCCACCAGTGGGGACAGCGGGTATAGCAATCAGCCCCAGCATTTT. As protein: CATSGDSGYSNQPQHF.

This clone has just one count. The genes are TRBV7-2 and TRBJ1-5; D is undetermined. The CDR3 runs 14 residues. V gave up 4 bases and J gave up 1 base, with 8 bases separating them. Germline V gene data show CDR1 as SGHTA and CDR2 as FQGNSA. The CDR3 sequence is CASSYGGSNQPQHF. The CDR3 nucleotides read TGTGCCAGCAGCTATGGCGGAAGCAATCAGCCCCAGCATTTT.

This clone appeared a few times. The chain has TRBV29-1 and TRBJ2-7; 7 bases match TRBD1. The CDR3 spans 15 residues. Germline V gene lookup returns CDR1 SQVTM and CDR2 ANQGSEA. After removal of 6 bases from V and 2 bases from J, the junction contained 13 bases not matched to a gene. CDR3: CSVNNLQGNPYEQYF. In DNA form, the CDR3 reads TGCAGCGTCAACAACCTACAGGGGAACCCCTACGAGCAGTACTTC.

V and J are TRBV3-1 (or the pseudogene TRBV3-2) and TRBJ1-5; 9 bases line up with TRBD1. The CDR3 sequence is 14 residues long. Trimming took 4 bases from V and 5 from J; bases not matched to a gene: 3. CDR1 LGHDT and CDR2 YNNKEL come from the germline V gene (reference sequence). Written as DNA, the CDR3 is TGTGCCAGCAGCCTGCGGACAGGGGATCAGCCCCAGCATTTT. It translates to CASSLRTGDQPQHF.

DNA for the CDR3: TGTGCCAGTAGTATAGGGGGCGCAGGACAGCCCCAGCATTTT. Protein sequence: CASSIGGAGQPQHF. The V call is TRBV19, the J call TRBJ1-5; a weak D match, TRBD1 (5 bases). CDR1 is LNHDA and CDR2 is SQIVND in the germline V gene (reference sequence). The CDR3 runs 14 residues. V dropped 1 base and J dropped 7 bases, with 11 bases sitting between them.

The rearrangement links TRBV7-9 to TRBJ1-1; the match to TRBD1 covers 9 bases. The V and J ends lost 5 bases and 6 bases, in that order; junction bases with no gene match: 10. The CDR3 runs 15 residues. In germline, CDR1 is SEHNR, CDR2 FQNEAQ (reference sequence). CDR3 in DNA: TGTGCCAGCAGCCCATGGGACAGGGAAGCGGCTGAAGCTTTCTTT. This gives the protein CASSPWDREAAEAFF.

The chain links TRBV5-1 to TRBJ2-7; D gene unclear. Germline CDR1 is SGHRS and CDR2 is YFSETQ. Trimming pared 1 base from V and 4 bases from J, leaving 12 bases between. The CDR3 is made up of 14 amino acids. The CDR3 protein is CASSLYSTPYEQYF. The CDR3 coding sequence is TGCGCCAGCAGCTTGTATAGTACCCCGTACGAGCAGTACTTC.

Notes on this clone: Additional DNA sequences in this sample encode the identical CDR3. This rearrangement joins TRBV7-9 to TRBJ2-7; D might be TRBD2 (6 bases). CDR1 is SEHNR, CDR2 FQNEAQ, per germline (reference sequence). CDR3 length: 12 amino acids. V was pared by 0 bases and J by 6 bases, with 6 bases between. CDR3 coding DNA: TGTGCCAGCAGCTTAGCGGGGGGCGAGCAGTACTTC. The encoded protein is CASSLAGGEQYF.

The rearrangement uses TRBV6-2 or TRBV6-3 and TRBJ2-7; possibly TRBD1 for D (7 bases). The CDR3 totals 16 residues. The V gene lost 6 bases and the J gene lost 0 bases, with 18 bases spanning the gap. CDR1 is MNHEY, CDR2 SVGEGT, per germline. This CDR3 is CASSLDQGGSSYEQYF. As DNA, the CDR3 is TGTGCCAGCAGCTTAGATCAGGGGGGAAGCTCCTACGAGCAGTACTTC.

Only one count was recorded for this clone. The chain couples TRBV14 to TRBJ1-4, with D hard to call. CDR1 and CDR2 (germline): SGHDN, FVKESK. This CDR3 contains 16 residues. Trimming removed 0 bases from V and 1 base from J, with 9 bases in between. Here the CDR3 DNA reads TGTGCCAGCAGCCAAGATGGGCGGGGAACTAATGAAAAACTGTTTTTT. It codes for CASSQDGRGTNEKLFF.

This clone has just a few counts. The chain carries TRBV9 and TRBJ1-2, with TRBD1 identical over 9 bases. The CDR3 runs to 14 residues. The V segment lost 3 bases and the J segment 8 bases; nucleotides outside the gene matches: 8. The germline CDR1 and CDR2 sequences are SGDLS and YYNGEE. Here the CDR3 reads CASSAQQGARGYTF. In DNA, the CDR3 is TGTGCCAGCAGCGCCCAACAGGGGGCTCGCGGCTACACCTTC.